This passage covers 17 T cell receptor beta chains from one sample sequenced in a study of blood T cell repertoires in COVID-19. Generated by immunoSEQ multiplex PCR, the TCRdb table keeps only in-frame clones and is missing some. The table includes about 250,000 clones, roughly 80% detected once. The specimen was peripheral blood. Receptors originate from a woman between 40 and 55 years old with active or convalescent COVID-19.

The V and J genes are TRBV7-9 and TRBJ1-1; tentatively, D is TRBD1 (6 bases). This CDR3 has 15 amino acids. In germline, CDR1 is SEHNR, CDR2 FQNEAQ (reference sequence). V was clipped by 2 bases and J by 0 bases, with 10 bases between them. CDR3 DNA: TGTGCCAGCAGCTTACCAGGGGCAGTGAACACTGAAGCTTTCTTT. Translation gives CASSLPGAVNTEAFF.

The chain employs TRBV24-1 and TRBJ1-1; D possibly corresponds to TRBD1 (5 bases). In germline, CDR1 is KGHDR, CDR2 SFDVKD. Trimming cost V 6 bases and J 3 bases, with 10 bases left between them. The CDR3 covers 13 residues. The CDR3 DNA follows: TGTGCCACCAGTCAGGGCAGATACACTGAAGCTTTCTTT. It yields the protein CATSQGRYTEAFF.

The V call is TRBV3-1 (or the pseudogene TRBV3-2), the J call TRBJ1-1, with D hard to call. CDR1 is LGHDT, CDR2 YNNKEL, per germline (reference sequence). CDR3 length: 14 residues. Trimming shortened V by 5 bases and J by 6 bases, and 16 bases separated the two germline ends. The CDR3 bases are TGTGCCAGCAGCAGGCGGGAGGTCGGGTCTGAAGCTTTCTTT. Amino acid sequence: CASSRREVGSEAFF.

CDR3 sequence: CASSAWDSSYEQYV. The CDR3 DNA follows: TGTGCCAGCAGCGCCTGGGACAGCTCCTACGAGCAGTACGTC. The gene calls are TRBV11-2 and TRBJ2-7, with 7 nucleotides matching TRBD1. V lost 5 bases and J lost 0; bases outside the gene matches: 4. The V gene's germline CDR1 is SGHAT and CDR2 FQNNGV. This CDR3 region has 14 residues.

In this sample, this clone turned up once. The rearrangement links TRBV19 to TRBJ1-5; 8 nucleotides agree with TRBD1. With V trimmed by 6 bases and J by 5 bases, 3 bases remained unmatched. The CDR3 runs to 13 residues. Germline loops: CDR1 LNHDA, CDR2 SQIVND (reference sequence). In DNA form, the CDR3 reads TGTGCCAGTAGGGTACAGGGGGATCAGCCCCAGCATTTT. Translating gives CASRVQGDQPQHF. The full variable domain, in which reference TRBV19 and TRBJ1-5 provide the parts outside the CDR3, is DGGITQSPKYLFRKEGQNVTLSCEQNLNHDAMYWYRQDPGQGLRLIYYSQIVNDFQKGDIAEGYSVSREKKESFPLTVTSAQKNPTAFYLCASRVQGDQPQHFGDGTRLSIL.

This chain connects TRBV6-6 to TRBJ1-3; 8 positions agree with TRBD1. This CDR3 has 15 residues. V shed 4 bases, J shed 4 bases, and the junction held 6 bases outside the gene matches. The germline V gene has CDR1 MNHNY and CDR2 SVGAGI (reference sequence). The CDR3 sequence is CASSWTGPGGNTIYF. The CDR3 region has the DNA TGTGCCAGCAGTTGGACAGGGCCCGGCGGAAACACCATATATTTT.

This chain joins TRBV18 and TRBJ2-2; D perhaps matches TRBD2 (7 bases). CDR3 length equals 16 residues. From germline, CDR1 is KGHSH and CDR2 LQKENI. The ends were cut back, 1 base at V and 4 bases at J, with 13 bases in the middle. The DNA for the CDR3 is TGTGCCAGCTCACCACTCCTCGGGGGGCCCACCGGGGAGCTGTTTTTT. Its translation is CASSPLLGGPTGELFF.

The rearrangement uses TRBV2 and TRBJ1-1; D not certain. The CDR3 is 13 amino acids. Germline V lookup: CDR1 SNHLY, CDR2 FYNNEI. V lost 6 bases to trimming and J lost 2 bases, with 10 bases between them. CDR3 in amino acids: CASRVHSNTEAFF. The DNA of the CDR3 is TGTGCCAGCAGGGTTCACAGTAACACTGAAGCTTTCTTT.

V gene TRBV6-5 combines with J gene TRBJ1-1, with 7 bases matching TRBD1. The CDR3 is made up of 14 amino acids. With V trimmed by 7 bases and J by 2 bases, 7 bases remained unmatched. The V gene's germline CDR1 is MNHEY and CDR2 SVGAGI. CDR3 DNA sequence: TGTGCCAGCACCCAGACAGGGTCTAACACTGAAGCTTTCTTT. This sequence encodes CASTQTGSNTEAFF.

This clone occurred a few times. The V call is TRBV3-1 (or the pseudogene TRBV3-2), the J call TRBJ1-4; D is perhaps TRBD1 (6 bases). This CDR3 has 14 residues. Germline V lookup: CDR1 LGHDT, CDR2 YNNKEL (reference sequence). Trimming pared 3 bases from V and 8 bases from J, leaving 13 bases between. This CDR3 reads CASSHGTGLEKLFF. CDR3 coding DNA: TGTGCCAGCAGCCATGGTACAGGGTTAGAAAAACTGTTTTTT.

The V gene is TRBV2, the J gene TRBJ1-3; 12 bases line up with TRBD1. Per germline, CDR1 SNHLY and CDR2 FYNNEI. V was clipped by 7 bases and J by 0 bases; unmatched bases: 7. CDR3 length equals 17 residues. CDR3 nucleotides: TGTGCCAGCACCGGGACAGGGGGCCCATACTCTGGAAACACCATATATTTT. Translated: CASTGTGGPYSGNTIYF.

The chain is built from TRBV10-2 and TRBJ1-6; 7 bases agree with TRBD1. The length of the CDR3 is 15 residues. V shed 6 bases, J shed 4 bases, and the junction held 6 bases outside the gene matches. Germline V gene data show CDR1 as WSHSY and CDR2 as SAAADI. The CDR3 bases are TGCGCCAGCAGGGATAGGGGACAGTATAATTCACCCCTCCACTTT. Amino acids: CASRDRGQYNSPLHF.

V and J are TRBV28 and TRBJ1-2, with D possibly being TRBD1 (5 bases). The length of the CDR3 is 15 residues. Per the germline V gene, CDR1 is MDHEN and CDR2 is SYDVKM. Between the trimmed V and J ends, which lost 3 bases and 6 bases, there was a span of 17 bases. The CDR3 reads CASSFGGGRADGYTF. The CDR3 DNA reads TGTGCCAGCAGTTTCGGCGGTGGCAGGGCGGATGGCTACACCTTC.

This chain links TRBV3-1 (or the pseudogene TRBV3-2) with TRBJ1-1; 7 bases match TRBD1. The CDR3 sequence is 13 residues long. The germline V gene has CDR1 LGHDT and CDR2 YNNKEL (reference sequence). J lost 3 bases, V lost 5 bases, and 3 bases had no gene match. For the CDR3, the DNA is TGTGCCAGCAGCTTTACAGGGGACACTGAAGCTTTCTTT. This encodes CASSFTGDTEAFF.

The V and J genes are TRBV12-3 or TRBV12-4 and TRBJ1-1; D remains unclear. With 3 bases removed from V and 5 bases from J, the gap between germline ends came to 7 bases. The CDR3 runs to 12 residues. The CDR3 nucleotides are TGTGCCAGCAGTTTCCCCGGGACTGAAGCTTTCTTT. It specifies CASSFPGTEAFF.

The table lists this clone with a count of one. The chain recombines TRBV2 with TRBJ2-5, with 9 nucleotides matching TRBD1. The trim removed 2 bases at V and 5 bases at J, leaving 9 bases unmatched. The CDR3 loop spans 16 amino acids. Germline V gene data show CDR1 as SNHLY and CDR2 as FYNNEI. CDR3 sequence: CASSEPGQGPNETQYF. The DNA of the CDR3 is TGTGCCAGCAGTGAACCGGGACAGGGTCCAAACGAGACCCAGTACTTC.

The CDR3 DNA sequence: TGTGCCAGCAGTACTCGGACTAGCGGGGGGGATGATACGCAGTATTTT. Its protein is CASSTRTSGGDDTQYF. The V and J genes are TRBV28 and TRBJ2-3; 15 bases match TRBD2. This CDR3 is 16 amino acids long. The V segment lost 5 bases and the J segment 6 bases; nucleotides outside the gene matches: 6. Germline CDR1 MDHEN, CDR2 SYDVKM.